Shown below are 5 T cell receptor beta chains from a single sample sequenced in a study of cytomegalovirus exposure and HLA in healthy donors. The PCR made use of 60 Vbeta and 13 Jbeta primers. The repertoire was sequenced with immunoSEQ multiplex PCR; TCRdb's copy has only in-frame clones and lacks some. The repertoire has roughly 180,000 clones, around 80% of them found once; the top ten carry roughly 1.4%. Sequences were obtained from PBMCs. Receptor source: a girl aged 10-17 years in good health and CMV-seropositive.

V usage is TRBV29-1 and J usage is TRBJ1-1; D gene unclear. The germline V gene has CDR1 SQVTM and CDR2 ANQGSEA. V gave up 6 bases and J gave up 0 bases, with 14 bases separating them. This CDR3 is built from 14 residues. In DNA form, the CDR3 reads TGCAGCGTAGCAAACAGATACATGAACACTGAAGCTTTCTTT. Residues: CSVANRYMNTEAFF.

The J gene is TRBJ2-7, the V gene TRBV6-5; 11 nucleotides match TRBD2. After removal of 5 bases from V and 6 bases from J, the junction contained 9 bases not matched to a gene. The CDR3 covers 15 residues. Germline CDR1 reads MNHEY; CDR2 reads SVGAGI. CDR3 amino acids: CASSVTSGTGGEQYF. The CDR3 DNA reads TGTGCCAGCAGTGTGACTAGCGGGACAGGAGGCGAGCAGTACTTC.

The rearrangement uses TRBV5-1 and TRBJ2-1; D not certain. Germline V lookup: CDR1 SGHRS, CDR2 YFSETQ. The CDR3 contains 11 residues. V was cut by 2 bases and J by 8 bases, with 5 bases left in between. CDR3 nucleotide sequence: TGCGCCAGCAGCTTTAGCTATGAGCAGTTCTTC. The encoded protein is CASSFSYEQFF.

This chain connects TRBV10-1 to TRBJ2-7; a weak D match, TRBD1 (7 bases). Deletions cut 4 bases from V and 2 bases from J, with 15 bases between. Germline V gene data show CDR1 as WNHNN and CDR2 as SYGVQD (reference sequence). This CDR3 has 15 amino acids. CDR3 in amino acids: CASSGRGVLPYEQYF. The CDR3 DNA sequence: TGCGCCAGCAGTGGCAGGGGGGTTCTCCCCTACGAGCAGTACTTC.

The V and J genes are TRBV19 and TRBJ2-1; tentatively, D is TRBD2 (6 bases). The ends were cut back, 9 bases at V and 4 bases at J, with 13 bases in the middle. The germline CDR1 and CDR2 sequences are LNHDA and SQIVND (reference sequence). The CDR3 runs 13 residues. The CDR3 spells CASSLSGYNEQFF. CDR3 nucleotides: TGTGCCAGCTCCCTTAGCGGATACAATGAGCAGTTCTTC.